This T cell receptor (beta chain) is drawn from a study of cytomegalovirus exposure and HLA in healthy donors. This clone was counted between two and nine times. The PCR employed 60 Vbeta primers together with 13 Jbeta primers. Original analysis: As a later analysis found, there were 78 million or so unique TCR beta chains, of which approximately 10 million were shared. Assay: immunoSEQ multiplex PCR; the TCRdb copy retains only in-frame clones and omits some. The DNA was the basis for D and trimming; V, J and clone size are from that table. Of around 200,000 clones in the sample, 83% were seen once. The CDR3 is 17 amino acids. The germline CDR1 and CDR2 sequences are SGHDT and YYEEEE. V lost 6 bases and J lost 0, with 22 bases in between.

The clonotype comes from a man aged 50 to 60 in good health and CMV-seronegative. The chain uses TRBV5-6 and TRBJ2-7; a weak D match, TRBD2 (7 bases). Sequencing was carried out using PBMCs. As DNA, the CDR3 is TGTGCCAGCACCATGGGGGGGGCTAGCGGCATCTCCTACGAGCAGTACTTC. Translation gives CASTMGGASGISYEQYF.